The rows below give T cell receptor beta chains drawn from one sample of a study of CD8 T cells in Susac syndrome. TCRdb itself ran the immunoSEQ multiplex PCR reads through MiXCR, one entry per CDR3 protein. Counted here are 150,000 to 200,000 distinct CDR3 sequences, under 97% occurring once; the ten biggest clones make up 0.093%. Specimen: CD4+ T cells from PBMCs. Every receptor here comes from a human donor with multiple sclerosis. CDR3s include the opening cysteine and the closing phenylalanine or tryptophan. The D gene is left open where the match is weak. Size tells how often a clone was seen (once, few, many) or the class of an expanded clone, and some rows leave it out.

clone_size j_call v_call d_call cdr3_nt cdr3_aa
NA TRBJ1-5 TRBV2 NA TGTGCCAGCCGAGCAACTGGGAATAGCAATCAGCCCCAGCATTTT CASRATGNSNQPQHF
NA TRBJ2-1 TRBV20-1 NA TGCAGTGCTAGATTTATCAGCTCCTACAATGAGCAGTTCTTC CSARFISSYNEQFF
NA TRBJ2-3 TRBV2 NA TGTGCCAGCTGTAAACAGGGTACAGATACGCAGTATTTT CASCKQGTDTQYF
NA TRBJ2-1 TRBV7-8 NA TGTGCCAGCAGCTTAAGGAGGACAGTACCTTACAATGAGCAGTTCTTC CASSLRRTVPYNEQFF
NA TRBJ2-1 TRBV3-1 NA TGTGCCAGCAGCCAAGTAGCCGCCCGGGGGAATGAGCAGTTCTTC CASSQVAARGNEQFF
NA TRBJ2-1 TRBV7-2 TRBD2 TGTGCCAGCAGCAAACCAAAGCGGAAGCGGGGGGACTCCTACAATGAGCAGTTCTTC CASSKPKRKRGDSYNEQFF
NA TRBJ2-5 TRBV20-1 NA TGCAGTGCTAGAGATCGGCAGGTGGGGGAGACCCAGTACTTC CSARDRQVGETQYF
NA TRBJ1-2 TRBV7-9 NA TGTGCCAGCAGCCCTCCGGGGCTTTATGGCTACACCTTC CASSPPGLYGYTF
NA TRBJ2-7 TRBV9 NA TGTGCCAGCAGCGGGAGAGACAGCTACGAGCAGTACTTC CASSGRDSYEQYF
NA TRBJ2-6 TRBV11-3 NA TGTGCCAGCAGCTTACCGGGGACTGGGGCCAACGTCCTGACTTTC CASSLPGTGANVLTF
NA TRBJ1-1 TRBV7-6 NA TGTGCCAGCAGCCCTGCTTACACTGAAGCTTTCTTT CASSPAYTEAFF
NA TRBJ2-3 TRBV7-9 TRBD2 TGTGCCAGCAGCCCCTCTAGCGGGTGGGACGACACAGATACGCAGTATTTT CASSPSSGWDDTDTQYF
NA TRBJ2-1 TRBV12-3/TRBV12-4 TRBD2 TGTGCCAGCAGTCCGGGACTAGCGGGGCTCAATGAGCAGTTCTTC CASSPGLAGLNEQFF
NA TRBJ1-5 TRBV20-1 NA TGCAGTGCTAGAGATCTAGACAGCTATAGCAATCAGCCCCAGCATTTT CSARDLDSYSNQPQHF
NA TRBJ1-2 TRBV9 NA TGTGCCAGCAGCCCGGGCCCGAAAATCCCGTATGGCTACACCTTC CASSPGPKIPYGYTF
NA TRBJ1-1 TRBV30 NA TGTGCCTGGAGTGTGGGGATGGACACTGAAGCTTTCTTT CAWSVGMDTEAFF
NA TRBJ2-1 TRBV15 TRBD1 TGTGCCACCAGCAGGAGGGGGGACAGGGTCTCCTACAATGAGCAGTTCTTC CATSRRGDRVSYNEQFF
NA TRBJ2-6 TRBV7-9 NA TGTGCCAGCAGCTTAGACGGCTCCGGGGCCAACGTCCTGACTTTC CASSLDGSGANVLTF
NA TRBJ1-1 TRBV12-3/TRBV12-4 NA TGTGCCAGCAGCCCCGGGGGTGAAGCTTTCTTT CASSPGGEAFF
NA TRBJ2-5 TRBV29-1 NA TGCAGCGTTGAGATCAGCCGTAGGGGAGAGACCCAGTACTTC CSVEISRRGETQYF
NA TRBJ2-7 TRBV7-2 NA TGTGCCAGCAGCTTCCCGGACGGCTACGAGCAGTACTTC CASSFPDGYEQYF
NA TRBJ2-1 TRBV19 NA TGTGCCAGTAGCCCTGTCACAGGGTACAATGAGCAGTTCTTC CASSPVTGYNEQFF
NA TRBJ1-5 TRBV3-1 NA TGTGCCAGCAGCCAGGGGCAAGGTCAGCCCCAGCATTTT CASSQGQGQPQHF
few TRBJ2-2 TRBV29-1 TRBD1 TGCAGCGTTGCCCCCCGGACAGGGCGGAACACCGGGGAGCTGTTTTTT CSVAPRTGRNTGELFF
NA TRBJ2-1 TRBV7-9 TRBD1 TGTGCCACCTCCAGTCCACCGACAGGGTACAATGAGCAGTTCTTC CATSSPPTGYNEQFF
NA TRBJ1-2 TRBV30 NA TGTGCCTGGAGTCCGGACAGCCTAAACTATGGCTACACCTTC CAWSPDSLNYGYTF
NA TRBJ2-7 TRBV6-6 NA TGTGCCAGCAGTTTGGGACTCCCCTCCTACGAGCAGTACTTC CASSLGLPSYEQYF
NA TRBJ1-5 TRBV30 NA TGTGCCTGGAGTACCTTGGGAGACAGAAGATATCAGCCCCAGCATTTT CAWSTLGDRRYQPQHF
NA TRBJ2-5 TRBV20-1 NA TGCAGTGCTACAGCTCCCCCCCGGCGGGCCTTAGCGGCCCAGTACTTC CSATAPPRRALAAQYF
NA TRBJ2-6 TRBV29-1 TRBD1 TGCAGCGTTGGCCCGGCACAGGGGACTGGGGCCAACGTCCTGACTTTC CSVGPAQGTGANVLTF
NA TRBJ2-7 TRBV20-1 NA TGCAGTGCTACAACAGGAGCACCCTACGAGCAGTACTTC CSATTGAPYEQYF
NA TRBJ1-2 TRBV5-1 TRBD1 TGCGCCAGCAGCTCGCCCACTCGATCTGGACAGGGGGCGAACTATGGCTACACCTTC CASSSPTRSGQGANYGYTF
NA TRBJ1-5 TRBV30 NA TGTGCCTGGAGTGTACGACACGGGGGCCAGCCCCAGCATTTT CAWSVRHGGQPQHF
NA TRBJ2-5 TRBV7-9 NA TGTGCCAGCAGCTTCCCCCCGGGGCGAGAGACCCAGTACTTC CASSFPPGRETQYF
once TRBJ2-3 TRBV7-9 TRBD1 TGTGCCAGCAGCTATAGAGCCGGGACAGGGGCGGATACGCAGTATTTT CASSYRAGTGADTQYF
NA TRBJ2-5 TRBV29-1 NA TGCAGCGTCTCTAGGGGCAGCCAAGAGACCCAGTACTTC CSVSRGSQETQYF
NA TRBJ2-6 TRBV30 NA TGTGCCTGGACCACGCAGTCTGGGGCCAACGTCCTGACTTTC CAWTTQSGANVLTF
NA TRBJ1-2 TRBV28 NA TGTGCCAGCAGTTTGTCCTATGGCTACACCTTC CASSLSYGYTF
few TRBJ2-7 TRBV7-2 NA TGTGCCAGCAGCTTAGGGCCGCCCAGGGACTACGAGCAGTACTTC CASSLGPPRDYEQYF
NA TRBJ2-5 TRBV20-1 TRBD2 TGCAGTGCTAGGACTAGCCAGAAAGAGACCCAGTACTTC CSARTSQKETQYF
NA TRBJ2-5 TRBV11-2 TRBD2 TGTGCCAGCAGCCCGAGACTAGCGGGCTGGTCCGGGGTTCCGCAAGAGACCCAGTACTTC CASSPRLAGWSGVPQETQYF
NA TRBJ2-7 TRBV7-9 NA TGTGCCAGCAGCCGGGACCAACTATCCTACGAGCAGTACTTC CASSRDQLSYEQYF
NA TRBJ2-3 TRBV30 TRBD2 TGTGCCCTACTAGCGGGGTACTCCTCTAGCACAGATACGCAGTATTTT CALLAGYSSSTDTQYF
once TRBJ1-2 TRBV6-6 TRBD1 TGTGCCAGCAGTTCCGGGACAGGGCGATTCTTC CASSSGTGRFF
NA TRBJ2-5 TRBV2 TRBD2 TGTGCCAGCAGGGGACTAGCCCAGACCCAGTACTTC CASRGLAQTQYF
NA TRBJ1-1 TRBV4-3 TRBD1 TGCGCCAGCAGCCCCGGGACAGGGGACACTGAAGCTTTCTTT CASSPGTGDTEAFF
NA TRBJ2-2 TRBV7-2 NA TGTGCCAGCAGCACACCATCACAGGGCGTGAACACCGGGGAGCTGTTTTTT CASSTPSQGVNTGELFF
NA TRBJ2-7 TRBV7-9 TRBD1 TGTGCCAGCAGCAGGACAGGGGAGGGGTCCTTC CASSRTGEGSF
NA TRBJ1-4 TRBV29-1 NA TGCAGCGTTGATTCATCGGGGACTAATGAAAAACTGTTTTTT CSVDSSGTNEKLFF
NA TRBJ2-3 TRBV25-1 TRBD1 TGTGCCAGCAGCCAGGACAGGTATACGCAGTATTTT CASSQDRYTQYF
NA TRBJ2-7 TRBV5-1 NA TGCGCCAGCAGCTTGGCAGGGGTCTACGAGCAGTACTTC CASSLAGVYEQYF
once TRBJ2-1 TRBV19 TRBD2 TGTGCCACCCGACTAGCGGGGGGGATCGGCAATGAGCAGTTCTTC CATRLAGGIGNEQFF
NA TRBJ2-3 TRBV24-1 NA TGTGCCACCAGTGACAGGCTGAGCACAGATACGCAGTATTTT CATSDRLSTDTQYF
NA TRBJ1-2 TRBV27 NA TGTGCCAGCAGCCCAGGGCATCTACATGGCTACACCTTC CASSPGHLHGYTF
NA TRBJ2-1 TRBV28 NA TGTGCCAGCAGAACCGGGACTTGGGTCGGTGAGCAGTTCTTC CASRTGTWVGEQFF
NA TRBJ2-3 TRBV24-1 TRBD1 TGTGCCACCAGTGACTACGGACAGGGGGATGTTACGCAGTATTTT CATSDYGQGDVTQYF
NA TRBJ2-3 TRBV12-3/TRBV12-4 TRBD2 TGTGCCAGCACCACCCCGAGCGGGGGGACCAGCACAGATACGCAGTATTTT CASTTPSGGTSTDTQYF
NA TRBJ2-5 TRBV28 NA TGTGCCAGCAGACAGGGGAGGAAAGAGACCCAGTACTTC CASRQGRKETQYF
NA TRBJ2-7 TRBV7-9 NA TGTGCCAGCAGCCTAGGGCACACGAGCTCCTACGAGCAGTACTTC CASSLGHTSSYEQYF
once TRBJ1-2 TRBV12-3/TRBV12-4 NA TGTGCCAGCAGTTTAGAAGGGGGTCTAAAGGGTGGCTACACCTTC CASSLEGGLKGGYTF